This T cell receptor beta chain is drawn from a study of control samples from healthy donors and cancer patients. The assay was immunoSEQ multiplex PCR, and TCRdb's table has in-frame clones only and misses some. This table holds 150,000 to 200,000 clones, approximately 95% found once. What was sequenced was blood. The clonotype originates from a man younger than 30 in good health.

CDR3 DNA: TGCGCCAGCAGCCAGACCGGGACAGGACGCTCTGGGGCCAACGTCCTGACTTTC. Its protein product is CASSQTGTGRSGANVLTF. The chain links TRBV4-1 to TRBJ2-6, with 8 bases fitting TRBD1. This CDR3 is 18 amino acids long. CDR1 is MGHRA and CDR2 is YSYEKL in the germline V gene. The V and J ends lost 3 bases and 0 bases, in that order; junction bases with no gene match: 7.